This entry lists 7 T cell receptor beta chains sequenced from one sample in a study of blood T cell repertoires in COVID-19. Using immunoSEQ multiplex PCR, the repertoire was profiled, and TCRdb retains in-frame clones only, with some absent. The sample has about 270,000 clones; roughly 84% are singletons. Material: peripheral blood. The receptor set was obtained from a woman younger than 30 with acute or convalescent COVID-19.

Here the CDR3 reads CASGEQGTGNQPQHF. CDR3 nucleotide sequence: TGTGCCAGCGGAGAACAGGGGACTGGGAATCAGCCCCAGCATTTT. The chain links TRBV27 to TRBJ1-5; 7 positions agree with TRBD1. The CDR3 consists of 15 residues. V lost 8 bases to trimming and J lost 4 bases; unmatched junction nucleotides: 11. Germline loops: CDR1 MNHEY, CDR2 SMNVEV (reference sequence).

J is TRBJ2-5 and V is TRBV2; 11 bases are shared with TRBD1. The J segment lost 5 bases and the V segment lost 4 bases, leaving 3 bases of the junction unmatched. Germline assignment: CDR1 SNHLY and CDR2 FYNNEI. This CDR3 has 14 amino acids. The CDR3 protein is CASSGDRGLETQYF. As DNA, the CDR3 is TGTGCCAGCAGTGGGGACAGGGGGTTGGAGACCCAGTACTTC.

The gene calls are TRBV7-2 and TRBJ1-5; TRBD1 agrees at 8 bases. The germline CDR1 and CDR2 sequences are SGHTA and FQGNSA. With 5 bases clipped from V and 3 bases from J, the junction kept 6 bases outside the gene matches. This CDR3 is built from 15 residues. The CDR3 DNA sequence: TGTGCCAGCAGCGAACAGACAGGGGTCAATCAGCCCCAGCATTTT. Its translation is CASSEQTGVNQPQHF.

The chain employs TRBV19 and TRBJ2-5; TRBD2 matches 8 bases. J lost 5 bases, V lost 5 bases, and 22 bases had no gene match. The CDR3 has 19 residues. Germline loops: CDR1 LNHDA, CDR2 SQIVND (reference sequence). The DNA of the CDR3 is TGTGCCAGTAGTCCCCGGGCTAGCGGGTACGACGGGACACGGGAGACCCAGTACTTC. Translated: CASSPRASGYDGTRETQYF. The entire variable domain, with the rest obtained from reference TRBV19 and TRBJ2-5, is as follows: DGGITQSPKYLFRKEGQNVTLSCEQNLNHDAMYWYRQDPGQGLRLIYYSQIVNDFQKGDIAEGYSVSREKKESFPLTVTSAQKNPTAFYLCASSPRASGYDGTRETQYFGPGTRLLVL.

This rearrangement joins TRBV7-8 to TRBJ2-5; D may be TRBD2 (5 bases). CDR3 size: 14 residues. Germline-derived CDR1 and CDR2 are SGHVS and FQNEAQ. The germline V and J ends were trimmed by 4 bases and 2 bases, with 11 bases remaining between them. The CDR3 reads CASSSIAYQETQYF. In DNA form, the CDR3 reads TGTGCCAGCAGCTCGATAGCGTATCAAGAGACCCAGTACTTC.

V usage is TRBV5-4 and J usage is TRBJ2-2, with a tentative D call TRBD1 (6 bases). Germline V lookup: CDR1 SGHNT, CDR2 YYREEE (reference sequence). The CDR3 has 15 residues. V dropped 3 bases and J dropped 2 bases, with 11 bases sitting between them. The CDR3 protein is CASSYLQGNTGELFF. The CDR3 DNA reads TGTGCCAGCAGCTACTTACAGGGCAACACCGGGGAGCTGTTTTTT.

The gene calls are TRBV19 and TRBJ2-5, with 16 bases identical to TRBD2. Trimming removed 8 bases from V and 5 bases from J; junction bases left unmatched: 8. The CDR3 covers 16 residues. The V gene's germline CDR1 is LNHDA and CDR2 SQIVND (reference sequence). The CDR3 DNA reads as TGTGCCAGTGGGAAGGGACTAGCGGGAGGGCTTGAGACCCAGTACTTC. This encodes CASGKGLAGGLETQYF.